This TCR beta chain originates from a study of follicular helper T cells after annual influenza vaccination. The study's findings and limits: Productive TCRB sequences came from only about 9.5-20% of cells.

Of note for this clone: Its antigen is not known.

Noted time point: 2015-2016 season, pre-vaccination. This CDR3 contains 11 residues. CDR1 and CDR2 from the germline V gene are SEHNR and FQNEAQ (reference sequence). V shed 0 bases and J shed 12 bases, with 8 bases lying between them. Survey level resolution was used for TCRB sequencing. TCRdb keeps only in-frame clones here, not all; method: immunoSEQ multiplex PCR. The profile shows thousands of clones, around four fifths of them singletons. The sample consisted of CXCR5+ CD38- circulating T follicular helper cells from blood, taken on the day of influenza vaccination. Subset given: circulating Tfh, non-naive CD4+CXCR5+PD-1+ (ICOS+CD38+ or ICOS-CD38-). The sequence was obtained from an adult who received the influenza vaccine. The V and J genes are TRBV7-9 and TRBJ1-2, with D hard to call. As DNA, the CDR3 is TGTGCCAGCAGCTTAGCGAATCAACACACCTTC. This codes for CASSLANQHTF.